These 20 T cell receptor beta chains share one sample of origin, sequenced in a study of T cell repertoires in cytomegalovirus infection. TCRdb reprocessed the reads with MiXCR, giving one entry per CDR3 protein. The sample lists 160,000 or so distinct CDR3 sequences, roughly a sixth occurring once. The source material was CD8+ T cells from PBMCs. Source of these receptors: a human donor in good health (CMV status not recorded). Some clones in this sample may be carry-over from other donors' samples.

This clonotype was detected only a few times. CDR3 loop: CSARVWDRGKDTQYF. The CDR3 DNA reads as TGCAGTGCTAGAGTCTGGGACAGGGGAAAAGATACGCAGTATTTT. This chain links TRBV20-1 with TRBJ2-3; 10 bases fit TRBD1. Per the germline V gene, CDR1 is DFQATT and CDR2 is SNEGSKA (reference sequence). This CDR3 contains 15 residues. The V and J ends lost 1 base and 5 bases, in that order; junction bases with no gene match: 6.

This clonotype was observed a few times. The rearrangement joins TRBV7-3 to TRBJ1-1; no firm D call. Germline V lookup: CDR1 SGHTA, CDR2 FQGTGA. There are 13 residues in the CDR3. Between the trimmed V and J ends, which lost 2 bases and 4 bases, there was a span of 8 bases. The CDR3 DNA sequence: TGTGCCAGCAGCTTAGGGTGGAGCACTGAAGCTTTCTTT. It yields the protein CASSLGWSTEAFF.

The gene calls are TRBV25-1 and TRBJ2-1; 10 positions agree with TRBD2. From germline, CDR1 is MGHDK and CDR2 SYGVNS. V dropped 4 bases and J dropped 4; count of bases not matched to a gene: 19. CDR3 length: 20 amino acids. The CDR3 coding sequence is TGTGCCAGCAGTGGAGCACCCCGGCTCGGTAGCGGGGGGCCTTACAATGAGCAGTTCTTC. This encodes CASSGAPRLGSGGPYNEQFF.

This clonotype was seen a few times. CDR3 loop: CASSQDIVGGELFF. CDR3 in DNA: TGCGCCAGCAGCCAAGATATTGTGGGCGGGGAGCTGTTTTTT. The V call is TRBV4-1, the J call TRBJ2-2; D is uncertain. Germline V gene sequence: CDR1 MGHRA, CDR2 YSYEKL. Trimming took off 0 bases at V and 7 bases at J, with 9 bases between the two ends. The CDR3 totals 14 residues.

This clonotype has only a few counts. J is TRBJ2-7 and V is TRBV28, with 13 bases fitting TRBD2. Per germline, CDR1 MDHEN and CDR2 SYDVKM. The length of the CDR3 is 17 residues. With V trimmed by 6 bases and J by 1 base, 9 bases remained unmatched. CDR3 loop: CASRRTSGSFFSYEQYF. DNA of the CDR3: TGTGCCAGCAGAAGGACTAGCGGGAGCTTCTTTTCCTACGAGCAGTACTTC.

CDR3 coding DNA: TGTGCCAGCAGTTTTCGTGCGGGACCGGGGACAGATACGCAGTATTTT. Encoded protein: CASSFRAGPGTDTQYF. The chain employs TRBV27 and TRBJ2-3, with D possibly being TRBD2 (6 bases). V lost 3 bases to trimming and J lost 3 bases, with 16 bases between them. Germline V lookup: CDR1 MNHEY, CDR2 SMNVEV (reference sequence). This CDR3 is 16 amino acids long.

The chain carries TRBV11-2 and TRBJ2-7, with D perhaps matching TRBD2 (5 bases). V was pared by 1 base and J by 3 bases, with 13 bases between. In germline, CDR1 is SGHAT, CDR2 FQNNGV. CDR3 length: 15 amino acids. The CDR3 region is CASSLGPGDYYEQYF. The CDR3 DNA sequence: TGTGCCAGCAGCTTAGGGCCTGGTGACTACTACGAGCAGTACTTC.

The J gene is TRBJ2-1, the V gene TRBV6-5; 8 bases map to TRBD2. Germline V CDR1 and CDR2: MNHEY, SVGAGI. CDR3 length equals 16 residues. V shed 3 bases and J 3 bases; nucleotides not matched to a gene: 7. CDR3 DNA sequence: TGTGCCAGCAGTTATGGCGGGAGGCGAAACTACAATGAGCAGTTCTTC. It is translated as CASSYGGRRNYNEQFF.

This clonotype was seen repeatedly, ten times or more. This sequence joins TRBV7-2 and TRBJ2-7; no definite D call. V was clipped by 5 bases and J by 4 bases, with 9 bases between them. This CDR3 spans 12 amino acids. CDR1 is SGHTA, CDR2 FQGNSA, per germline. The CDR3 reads CASSHPRYEQYF. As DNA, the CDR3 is TGTGCCAGCAGCCACCCACGATACGAGCAGTACTTC.

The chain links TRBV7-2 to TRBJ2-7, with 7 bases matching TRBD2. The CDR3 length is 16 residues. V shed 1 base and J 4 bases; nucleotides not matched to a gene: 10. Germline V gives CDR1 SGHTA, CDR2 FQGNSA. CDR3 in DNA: TGTGCCAGCAGCTTAGTTTCTCGCGGGAGAAAGTACGAGCAGTACTTC. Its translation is CASSLVSRGRKYEQYF. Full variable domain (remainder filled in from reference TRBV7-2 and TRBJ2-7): GAGVSQSPSNKVTEKGKDVELRCDPISGHTALYWYRQSLGQGLEFLIYFQGNSAPDKSGLPSDRFSAERTGGSVSTLTIQRTQQEDSAVYLCASSLVSRGRKYEQYFGPGTRLTVT.

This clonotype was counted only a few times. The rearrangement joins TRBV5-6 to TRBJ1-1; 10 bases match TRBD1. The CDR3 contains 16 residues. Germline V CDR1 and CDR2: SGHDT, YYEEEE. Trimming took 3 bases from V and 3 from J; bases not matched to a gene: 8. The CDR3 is CASSYGTGDLDTEAFF. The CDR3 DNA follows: TGTGCCAGCAGCTACGGGACAGGGGACTTGGACACTGAAGCTTTCTTT.

The DNA of the CDR3 is TGTGCCAGCGCAGGGGCTGCTAACTATGGCTACACCTTC. Amino acid sequence: CASAGAANYGYTF. This chain connects TRBV7-9 to TRBJ1-2, with D maybe TRBD1 (6 bases). CDR3 size: 13 residues. Trimming stripped 8 bases from V and 0 bases from J, with 10 bases between. Germline V CDR1 and CDR2: SEHNR, FQNEAQ (reference sequence).

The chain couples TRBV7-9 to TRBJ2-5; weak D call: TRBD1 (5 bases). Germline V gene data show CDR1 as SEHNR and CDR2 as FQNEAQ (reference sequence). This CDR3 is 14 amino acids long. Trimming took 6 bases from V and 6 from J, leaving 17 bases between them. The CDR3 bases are TGTGCCAGCAGTTCGTCGGAAGGGGCGAAGACCCAGTACTTC. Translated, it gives CASSSSEGAKTQYF.

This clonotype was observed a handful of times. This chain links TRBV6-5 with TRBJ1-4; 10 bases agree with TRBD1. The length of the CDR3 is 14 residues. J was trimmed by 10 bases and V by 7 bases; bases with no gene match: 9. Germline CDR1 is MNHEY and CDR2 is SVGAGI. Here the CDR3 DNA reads TGTGCCAGCAAACAGGGACAGGGGAAGGCAAAACTGTTTTTT. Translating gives CASKQGQGKAKLFF.

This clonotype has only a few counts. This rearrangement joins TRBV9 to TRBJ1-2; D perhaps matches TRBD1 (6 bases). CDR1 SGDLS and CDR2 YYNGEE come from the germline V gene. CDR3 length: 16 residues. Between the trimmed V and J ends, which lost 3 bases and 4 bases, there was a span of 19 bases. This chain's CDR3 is CASSGPTGQSSYGYTF. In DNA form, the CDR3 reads TGTGCCAGCAGCGGACCAACAGGGCAGTCGTCCTATGGCTACACCTTC.

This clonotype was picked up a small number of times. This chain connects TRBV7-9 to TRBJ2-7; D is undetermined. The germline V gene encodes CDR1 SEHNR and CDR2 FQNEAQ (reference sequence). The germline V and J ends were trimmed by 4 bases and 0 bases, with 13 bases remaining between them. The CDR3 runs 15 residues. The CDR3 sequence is CASSSLTDVSYEQYF. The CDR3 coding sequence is TGTGCCAGCAGCTCCCTTACGGACGTCTCCTACGAGCAGTACTTC.

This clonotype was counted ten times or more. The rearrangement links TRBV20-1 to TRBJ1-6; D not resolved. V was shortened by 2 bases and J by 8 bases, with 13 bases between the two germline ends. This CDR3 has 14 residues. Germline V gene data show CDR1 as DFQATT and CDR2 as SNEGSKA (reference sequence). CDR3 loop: CSARSWQEHSPLHF. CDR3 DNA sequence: TGCAGTGCTAGAAGTTGGCAGGAACATTCACCCCTCCACTTT.

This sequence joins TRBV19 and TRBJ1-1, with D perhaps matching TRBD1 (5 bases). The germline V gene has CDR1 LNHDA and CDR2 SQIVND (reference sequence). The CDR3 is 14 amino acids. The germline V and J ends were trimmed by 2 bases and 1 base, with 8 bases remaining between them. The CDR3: CASSITGSNTEAFF. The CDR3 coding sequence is TGTGCCAGTAGTATAACAGGTTCGAACACTGAAGCTTTCTTT.

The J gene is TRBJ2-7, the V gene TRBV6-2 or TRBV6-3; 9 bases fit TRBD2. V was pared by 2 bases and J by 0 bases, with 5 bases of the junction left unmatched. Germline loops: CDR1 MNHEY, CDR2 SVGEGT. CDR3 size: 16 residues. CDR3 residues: CASSYAEREASYEQYF. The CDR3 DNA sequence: TGTGCCAGCAGTTACGCGGAGCGGGAGGCCTCCTACGAGCAGTACTTC.

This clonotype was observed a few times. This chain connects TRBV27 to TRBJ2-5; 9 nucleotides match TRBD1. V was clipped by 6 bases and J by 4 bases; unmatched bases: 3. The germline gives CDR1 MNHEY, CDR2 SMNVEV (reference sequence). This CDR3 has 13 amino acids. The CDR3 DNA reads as TGTGCCAGCAGCATGGACAGGGGAGAGACCCAGTACTTC. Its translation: CASSMDRGETQYF.